The TCR beta chain described here comes from a study of early T cells in non-severe SARS-CoV-2 infection. Whole-study context: RNA in bulk from unsorted whole blood was sequenced, and chains were unpaired.

Molecules of cDNA were individually given unique molecular identifiers that were attached to them. One entry per CDR3 protein, called by TCRdb with MiXCR from the 5' RACE reads. Of about 69,000 distinct CDR3 sequences listed, roughly 10% are singletons. This clonotype was recorded a few times. CDR3 length: 15 residues. Germline-derived CDR1 and CDR2 are DFQATT and SNEGSKA (reference sequence). Trimming took 5 bases from V and 4 from J; bases not matched to a gene: 7. The source is an adult who was a healthcare worker with PCR-confirmed SARS-CoV-2 infection or an uninfected control (not recorded which). The chain combines TRBV20-1 with TRBJ2-1; 11 positions agree with TRBD2. The sample comprised whole blood. The CDR3 coding sequence is TGCAGTGCTCTTAGCGGGAGGGACGTTTACAATGAGCAGTTCTTC. This translates into CSALSGRDVYNEQFF.